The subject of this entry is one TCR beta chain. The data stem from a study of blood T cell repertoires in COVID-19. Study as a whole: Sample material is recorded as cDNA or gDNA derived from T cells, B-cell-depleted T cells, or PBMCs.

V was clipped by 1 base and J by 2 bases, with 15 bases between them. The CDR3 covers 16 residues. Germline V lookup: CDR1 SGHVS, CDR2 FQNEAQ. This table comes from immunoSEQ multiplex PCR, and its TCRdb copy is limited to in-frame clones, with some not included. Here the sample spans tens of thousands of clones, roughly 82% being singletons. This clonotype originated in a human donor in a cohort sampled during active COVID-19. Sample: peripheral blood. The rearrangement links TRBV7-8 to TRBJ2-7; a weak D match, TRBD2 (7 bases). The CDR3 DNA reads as TGTGCCAGCAGCTTAGTGGGGGGCGGGGGAACCTACGAGCAGTACTTC. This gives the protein CASSLVGGGGTYEQYF.